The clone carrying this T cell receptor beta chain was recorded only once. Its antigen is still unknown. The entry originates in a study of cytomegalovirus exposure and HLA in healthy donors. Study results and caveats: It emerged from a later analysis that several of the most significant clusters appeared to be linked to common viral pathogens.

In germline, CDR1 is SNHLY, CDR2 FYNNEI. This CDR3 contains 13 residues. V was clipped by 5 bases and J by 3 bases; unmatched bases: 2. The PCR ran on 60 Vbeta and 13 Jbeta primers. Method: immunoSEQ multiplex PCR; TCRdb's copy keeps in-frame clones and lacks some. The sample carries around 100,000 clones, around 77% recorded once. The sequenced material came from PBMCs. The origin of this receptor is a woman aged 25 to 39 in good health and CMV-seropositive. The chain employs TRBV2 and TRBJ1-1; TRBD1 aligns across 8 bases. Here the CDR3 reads CASSPTGDTEAFF. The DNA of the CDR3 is TGTGCCAGCAGTCCGACAGGGGACACTGAAGCTTTCTTT.